Below are 31 T cell receptor beta chains sequenced from a single sample in a study of pediatric ulcerative colitis. Clones were read by immunoSEQ multiplex PCR, and TCRdb kept only the in-frame ones, dropping some. This sample carries 55,000 to 70,000 clones, about nine tenths of them seen once, and the ten largest clones take roughly 1.5%. Specimen: blood. These receptors were obtained from a boy between 10 and 17 years old who was a control in a study of pediatric ulcerative colitis.

This clone was observed once. The genes are TRBV28 and TRBJ2-3; weak D call: TRBD1 (6 bases). The CDR3 extends over 13 amino acids. CDR1 MDHEN and CDR2 SYDVKM come from the germline V gene. Deletions cut 6 bases from V and 4 bases from J, with 11 bases between. The CDR3 region has the DNA TGTGCCAGCAGCAACAGGGTGGCAGATACGCAGTATTTT. Translating gives CASSNRVADTQYF.

This clone has just one count. The genes are TRBV5-1 and TRBJ1-5; D is undetermined. The germline V gene has CDR1 SGHRS and CDR2 YFSETQ. The CDR3 contains 15 residues. V dropped 4 bases and J dropped 1 base, with 12 bases sitting between them. The CDR3: CASSPYGGSNQPQHF. The CDR3, as DNA: TGCGCCAGCAGCCCATACGGAGGAAGCAATCAGCCCCAGCATTTT.

This sequence joins TRBV6-6 and TRBJ1-3; D gene uncertain. V was cut by 6 bases and J by 3 bases, with 12 bases left in between. This CDR3 has 14 amino acids. Per the germline V gene, CDR1 is MNHNY and CDR2 is SVGAGI (reference sequence). The CDR3 DNA sequence: TGTGCCAGCAGACCCCGAGGCCTTGGAAACACCATATATTTT. Amino acid sequence: CASRPRGLGNTIYF.

The rearrangement uses TRBV2 and TRBJ2-3; 7 bases match TRBD2. After removal of 6 bases from V and 0 bases from J, the junction contained 6 bases not matched to a gene. Germline loops: CDR1 SNHLY, CDR2 FYNNEI. CDR3 size: 15 residues. This CDR3 is CASSPLAASTDTQYF. DNA for the CDR3: TGTGCCAGCAGCCCGCTAGCGGCTAGCACAGATACGCAGTATTTT.

This chain joins TRBV7-2 and TRBJ2-6; a weak D match, TRBD1 (6 bases). Germline CDR1 is SGHTA and CDR2 is FQGNSA. The CDR3 sequence is 16 residues long. V lost 1 base and J lost 4, with 11 bases in between. The CDR3 coding sequence is TGTGCCAGCAGCTTAGGGCAGGGGAACGGGGCCAACGTCCTGACTTTC. As protein: CASSLGQGNGANVLTF. Full variable domain (outside the CDR3, taken from reference TRBV7-2 and TRBJ2-6): GAGVSQSPSNKVTEKGKDVELRCDPISGHTALYWYRQSLGQGLEFLIYFQGNSAPDKSGLPSDRFSAERTGGSVSTLTIQRTQQEDSAVYLCASSLGQGNGANVLTFGAGSRLTVL.

The chain couples TRBV10-3 to TRBJ2-2, with TRBD1 identical over 7 bases. V was clipped by 0 bases and J by 2 bases; unmatched bases: 3. Germline CDR1 is ENHRY and CDR2 is SYGVKD. The CDR3 is 16 amino acids. The CDR3, as DNA: TGTGCCATCAGTGAGTCCGGGACAGATAACACCGGGGAGCTGTTTTTT. It is translated as CAISESGTDNTGELFF.

This clone was seen once. V is TRBV19 and J is TRBJ1-3; 8 bases agree with TRBD1. V was clipped by 4 bases and J by 2 bases; unmatched bases: 7. Looked up from germline, CDR1 is LNHDA and CDR2 is SQIVND (reference sequence). This CDR3 is 16 amino acids long. The CDR3 DNA sequence: TGTGCCAGTAGTAAGACACAGGGGGACCCTGGAAACACCATATATTTT. As protein: CASSKTQGDPGNTIYF.

The V gene is TRBV18, the J gene TRBJ2-2; 9 nucleotides align to TRBD1. This CDR3 region has 18 residues. Germline CDR1 is KGHSH and CDR2 is LQKENI. The J segment lost 3 bases and the V segment lost 3 bases, leaving 11 bases of the junction unmatched. The CDR3 is CASSPFRGQGQDTGELFF. For the CDR3, the DNA is TGTGCCAGCTCACCGTTCAGGGGACAGGGTCAAGACACCGGGGAGCTGTTTTTT. Drawing the rest from reference TRBV18 and TRBJ2-2, the complete variable domain is NAGVMQNPRHLVRRRGQEARLRCSPMKGHSHVYWYRQLPEEGLKFMVYLQKENIIDESGMPKERFSAEFPKEGPSILRIQQVVRGDSAAYFCASSPFRGQGQDTGELFFGEGSRLTVL.

The chain uses TRBV6-5 and TRBJ2-7, with 8 bases that match TRBD1. The germline CDR1 and CDR2 sequences are MNHEY and SVGAGI. V lost 6 bases and J lost 3; bases outside the gene matches: 10. The CDR3 loop spans 15 amino acids. This chain's CDR3 is CASRNGTGIIYEQYF. The CDR3 nucleotides read TGTGCCAGCAGAAACGGGACAGGAATTATCTACGAGCAGTACTTC.

This clone appeared a single time. The chain employs TRBV5-4 and TRBJ2-7, with D maybe TRBD2 (6 bases). CDR3 length equals 15 residues. In germline, CDR1 is SGHNT, CDR2 YYREEE (reference sequence). V lost 0 bases and J lost 2, with 12 bases in between. The CDR3 spells CASSLGRGTAYEQYF. As DNA, the CDR3 is TGTGCCAGCAGCTTGGGACGGGGGACTGCCTACGAGCAGTACTTC.

The chain joins TRBV9 to TRBJ2-7; D could derive from TRBD1 or TRBD2 (5 bases each). V gave up 0 bases and J gave up 2 bases, with 6 bases separating them. Germline V CDR1 and CDR2: SGDLS, YYNGEE. The length of the CDR3 is 13 residues. The CDR3 loop is CASSVGDPYEQYF. The CDR3 nucleotides read TGTGCCAGCAGCGTAGGGGACCCCTACGAGCAGTACTTC.

A few counts support this clone. The rearrangement joins TRBV4-1 to TRBJ1-5; no reliable D call. Germline-derived CDR1 and CDR2 are MGHRA and YSYEKL. V gave up 7 bases and J gave up 3 bases, with 16 bases separating them. The CDR3 has 15 amino acids. The CDR3 DNA follows: TGCGCCAGCACCCTACACGAAAGGGACAATCAGCCCCAGCATTTT. Residues: CASTLHERDNQPQHF.

The chain carries TRBV28 and TRBJ1-5, with a weak D call TRBD1 (5 bases). With 6 bases removed from V and 7 bases from J, the gap between germline ends came to 13 bases. Looked up from germline, CDR1 is MDHEN and CDR2 is SYDVKM. The CDR3 contains 13 residues. CDR3 residues: CASRPRGTQPQHF. In DNA form, the CDR3 reads TGTGCCAGCAGGCCACGGGGGACCCAGCCCCAGCATTTT.

This rearrangement joins TRBV29-1 to TRBJ2-7, with 8 bases lining up with TRBD2. Unmatched junction bases numbered 14, after V lost 7 bases and J lost 6 bases. The length of the CDR3 is 14 residues. Germline V gives CDR1 SQVTM, CDR2 ANQGSEA. The DNA for the CDR3 is TGCAGCGCCTACGGTGGGACTAGTCCTTTCGAGCAGTACTTC. This encodes CSAYGGTSPFEQYF.

V is TRBV18 and J is TRBJ1-1, with D unclear. Germline CDR1 is KGHSH and CDR2 is LQKENI. Between the trimmed V and J ends, which lost 2 bases and 0 bases, there was a span of 4 bases. The CDR3 loop spans 13 amino acids. The CDR3 nucleotides read TGTGCCAGCTCACCAACAGTGAACACTGAAGCTTTCTTT. Residues: CASSPTVNTEAFF.

V usage is TRBV2 and J usage is TRBJ2-3; no clear D. V was clipped by 7 bases and J by 4 bases, with 6 bases between them. CDR3 length: 11 residues. Germline V gene lookup returns CDR1 SNHLY and CDR2 FYNNEI. The DNA of the CDR3 is TGTGCCAGCACCGGCGCAGATACGCAGTATTTT. As protein: CASTGADTQYF.

The V gene is TRBV6-4, the J gene TRBJ1-2, with D maybe TRBD1 (5 bases). Germline V CDR1 and CDR2: MRHNA, SNTAGT. The CDR3 spans 13 residues. Between the trimmed V and J ends, which lost 5 bases and 7 bases, there was a span of 14 bases. DNA of the CDR3: TGTGCCAGCAGTAGGGACCTCGGGGTTGGCTACACCTTC. Protein product: CASSRDLGVGYTF.

This chain links TRBV6-5 with TRBJ2-1; D could derive from TRBD1 or TRBD2 (5 bases each). The V and J ends lost 10 bases and 5 bases respectively, with 12 bases between them. The CDR3 spans 12 residues. CDR1 is MNHEY, CDR2 SVGAGI, per germline. The CDR3 DNA reads as TGTGCCACCCTAGGGGAGAACAATGAGCAGTTCTTC. Encoded protein: CATLGENNEQFF.

This rearrangement joins TRBV9 to TRBJ1-5; the D is unclear. Trimming cost V 0 bases and J 7 bases, with 8 bases left between them. The CDR3 is 13 residues long. In germline, CDR1 is SGDLS, CDR2 YYNGEE. CDR3 nucleotide sequence: TGTGCCAGCAGCGTAGGGGCGGGGCAGCCCCAGCATTTT. As protein: CASSVGAGQPQHF.

V and J are TRBV27 and TRBJ1-2; D remains ambiguous. Trimming took off 5 bases at V and 0 bases at J, with 16 bases between the two ends. CDR3 length equals 16 residues. Germline V gene data show CDR1 as MNHEY and CDR2 as SMNVEV (reference sequence). The CDR3 nucleotides read TGTGCCAGCAGTCCCTTGTCGGGTAACTCTAACTATGGCTACACCTTC. Its protein product is CASSPLSGNSNYGYTF.

The J gene is TRBJ1-4, the V gene TRBV29-1; D is uncertain. Germline loops: CDR1 SQVTM, CDR2 ANQGSEA. There are 12 residues in the CDR3. Trimming cost V 4 bases and J 8 bases, with 11 bases left between them. The CDR3: CSVVGRNEKLFF. CDR3 nucleotide sequence: TGCAGCGTTGTGGGCAGAAACGAAAAACTGTTTTTT.

This rearrangement joins TRBV25-1 to TRBJ2-1; D uncertain. This CDR3 has 13 amino acids. CDR1 and CDR2 from the germline V gene are MGHDK and SYGVNS. The V end lost 4 bases, the J end lost 1 base, and 5 bases lay between the germline ends. The CDR3, as DNA: TGTGCCAGCAGTGTTCATTCCTACAATGAGCAGTTCTTC. This sequence encodes CASSVHSYNEQFF.

The chain recombines TRBV5-4 with TRBJ1-2, with D unclear. From germline, CDR1 is SGHNT and CDR2 YYREEE (reference sequence). The V gene lost 1 base and the J gene lost 7 bases, with 8 bases spanning the gap. This CDR3 spans 12 amino acids. The DNA of the CDR3 is TGTGCCAGCAGCTTGACAACGGGTGGCTACACCTTC. This encodes CASSLTTGGYTF.

The CDR3 nucleotides read TGTGCCTGGAGCGCCCCGAGGGCAGCTTTCTTT. As protein: CAWSAPRAAFF. The gene calls are TRBV30 and TRBJ1-1; D is unresolved. V gave up 3 bases and J gave up 10 bases, with 12 bases separating them. This CDR3 has 11 amino acids. The germline V gene encodes CDR1 GTSNPN and CDR2 SVGIG (reference sequence).

This clone came up a few times. The rearrangement uses TRBV6-5 and TRBJ1-2; D is possibly TRBD1 (6 bases). Germline loops: CDR1 MNHEY, CDR2 SVGAGI. Trimming cost V 4 bases and J 4 bases, with 10 bases left between them. CDR3 length: 13 residues. CDR3 region: CASSSQGFYGYTF. CDR3 nucleotide sequence: TGTGCCAGCAGTTCGCAGGGGTTCTATGGCTACACCTTC.

The rearrangement uses TRBV9 and TRBJ2-7; D gene unclear. Per germline, CDR1 SGDLS and CDR2 YYNGEE. Trimming cost V 6 bases and J 5 bases, with 15 bases left between them. The CDR3 has 13 residues. CDR3 in amino acids: CASIQLPWDEQYF. The CDR3 nucleotides are TGTGCCAGCATCCAATTACCCTGGGACGAGCAGTACTTC.

The V call is TRBV14, the J call TRBJ2-1; possibly TRBD2 for D (6 bases). V shed 4 bases and J shed 0 bases, with 10 bases lying between them. Germline V gene data show CDR1 as SGHDN and CDR2 as FVKESK. The CDR3 loop spans 15 amino acids. The CDR3 DNA reads as TGTGCCAGCAGCCTCGGGAGAAGCTCCTACAATGAGCAGTTCTTC. Protein: CASSLGRSSYNEQFF.

The chain has TRBV5-1 and TRBJ2-7, with D hard to call. The germline CDR1 and CDR2 sequences are SGHRS and YFSETQ. With 4 bases removed from V and 6 bases from J, the gap between germline ends came to 17 bases. The length of the CDR3 is 14 residues. In nucleotides, the CDR3 is TGCGCCAGCAGCAGGATGGTGGCCCCGACCGAGCAGTACTTC. Protein: CASSRMVAPTEQYF.

The rearrangement joins TRBV19 to TRBJ2-2, with D perhaps matching TRBD1 (6 bases). Between the trimmed V and J ends, which lost 3 bases and 7 bases, there was a span of 15 bases. The length of the CDR3 is 15 residues. Germline CDR1 and CDR2: LNHDA and SQIVND (reference sequence). The CDR3 sequence is CASSIGQGTVGELFF. For the CDR3, the DNA is TGTGCCAGTAGTATTGGTCAGGGGACGGTCGGGGAGCTGTTTTTT.

The V call is TRBV6-1, the J call TRBJ2-3, with 13 positions matching TRBD2. V lost 4 bases, J lost 4 bases, and 5 bases stayed unmatched. The germline gives CDR1 MNHNS, CDR2 SASEGT. The CDR3 totals 16 residues. CDR3 sequence: CASSVTSGRSADTQYF. The CDR3 DNA is TGTGCCAGCAGTGTGACTAGCGGGAGGTCCGCAGATACGCAGTATTTT.

The V call is TRBV29-1, the J call TRBJ2-2; 8 positions match TRBD1. The CDR3 sequence is 16 residues long. CDR1 is SQVTM, CDR2 ANQGSEA, per germline. V lost 1 base to trimming and J lost 3 bases; unmatched junction nucleotides: 7. CDR3 nucleotide sequence: TGCAGCGTTGAAGTCAGGGGGCGCGATTACACCGGGGAGCTGTTTTTT. The encoded protein is CSVEVRGRDYTGELFF.